Presented here are 19 T cell receptor beta chains from one specimen sequenced in a study of blood T cell repertoires in COVID-19. Assay: immunoSEQ multiplex PCR; the TCRdb copy retains only in-frame clones and omits some. The table has fewer than 200,000 clones, roughly 89% seen once. Sequenced material: peripheral blood. The receptors were sampled from a woman aged 60-75 years who had recovered from COVID-19.

This chain uses TRBV5-1 with TRBJ2-1, with 7 bases lining up with TRBD1. The ends lost 0 bases at V and 3 bases at J; junction bases unmatched: 6. Germline V gene lookup returns CDR1 SGHRS and CDR2 YFSETQ. This CDR3 has 16 amino acids. The CDR3 nucleotides read TGCGCCAGCAGCTTGGCTGGGGACAGACTCTACAATGAGCAGTTCTTC. Protein: CASSLAGDRLYNEQFF.

The chain couples TRBV24-1 to TRBJ2-3; a weak D match, TRBD2 (7 bases). The V end lost 10 bases, the J end lost 2 bases, and 15 bases lay between the germline ends. Germline CDR1 is KGHDR and CDR2 is SFDVKD. The CDR3 runs to 14 residues. This CDR3 is CATRGGQFTDTQYF. CDR3 bases: TGTGCCACTAGGGGGGGCCAGTTCACAGATACGCAGTATTTT.

The rearrangement links TRBV5-1 to TRBJ2-2; 9 bases fit TRBD1. The V gene end was trimmed by 7 bases and the J gene end by 5 bases; junction bases not matched to a gene: 9. The CDR3 has 15 amino acids. The germline V gene encodes CDR1 SGHRS and CDR2 YFSETQ. The CDR3 protein is CASAQDRGETGELFF. The CDR3, as DNA: TGCGCCAGCGCCCAGGACAGGGGTGAAACCGGGGAGCTGTTTTTT.

V is TRBV5-1 and J is TRBJ2-2, with 9 bases lining up with TRBD2. V was pared by 0 bases and J by 6 bases, with 6 bases of the junction left unmatched. Germline-derived CDR1 and CDR2 are SGHRS and YFSETQ. The CDR3 loop spans 16 amino acids. The CDR3 DNA reads as TGCGCCAGCAGCTTGGACCCGCGGGGGGGCCCCGGGGAGCTGTTTTTT. This sequence encodes CASSLDPRGGPGELFF.

The CDR3 nucleotides are TGTGCCAGTAGTACAGGGTCAACTAATGAAAAACTGTTTTTT. Translating gives CASSTGSTNEKLFF. The chain is built from TRBV19 and TRBJ1-4; possibly TRBD1 for D (5 bases). Germline V gene lookup returns CDR1 LNHDA and CDR2 SQIVND (reference sequence). The CDR3 extends over 14 amino acids. V shed 4 bases and J shed 0 bases, with 6 bases lying between them.

This rearrangement joins TRBV9 to TRBJ2-1, with 8 bases lining up with TRBD2. Germline values: CDR1 SGDLS, CDR2 YYNGEE. V shed 0 bases and J 0 bases; nucleotides not matched to a gene: 5. The CDR3 loop spans 17 amino acids. CDR3 region: CASSVVGGGSSYNEQFF. In nucleotides, the CDR3 is TGTGCCAGCAGCGTAGTTGGCGGGGGGAGCTCCTACAATGAGCAGTTCTTC.

This chain links TRBV18 with TRBJ2-3; 8 nucleotides align to TRBD2. V gave up 0 bases and J gave up 5 bases; unmatched junction bases: 1. CDR1 is KGHSH and CDR2 is LQKENI in the germline V gene. CDR3 length: 14 amino acids. Written as DNA, the CDR3 is TGTGCCAGCTCACCACCCAGCGGGGGAGATACGCAGTATTTT. It is translated as CASSPPSGGDTQYF.

V and J are TRBV5-1 and TRBJ2-7, with TRBD1 identical over 9 bases. This CDR3 comprises 13 residues. Germline CDR1 SGHRS, CDR2 YFSETQ. Trimming cost V 8 bases and J 6 bases; bases outside gene matches: 9. CDR3 sequence: CASRRDRDGEQYF. The CDR3 DNA follows: TGCGCCAGTCGCCGGGACAGGGACGGCGAGCAGTACTTC. Full variable domain (outside the CDR3, taken from reference TRBV5-1 and TRBJ2-7): KAGVTQTPRYLIKTRGQQVTLSCSPISGHRSVSWYQQTPGQGLQFLFEYFSETQRNKGNFPGRFSGRQFSNSRSEMNVSTLELGDSALYLCASRRDRDGEQYFGPGTRLTVT.

The rearrangement joins TRBV4-1 to TRBJ2-1; D may be TRBD2 (6 bases). The germline V gene has CDR1 MGHRA and CDR2 YSYEKL. The CDR3 totals 15 residues. V lost 0 bases and J lost 1, with 7 bases in between. CDR3: CASSQESGSYNEQFF. The CDR3 coding sequence is TGCGCCAGCAGCCAAGAGAGCGGGTCCTACAATGAGCAGTTCTTC.

Concerning this clone: Other DNA sequences in this specimen translate into the identical CDR3. V is TRBV3-1 (or the pseudogene TRBV3-2) and J is TRBJ1-6, with TRBD1 identical over 11 bases. CDR1 is LGHDT, CDR2 YNNKEL, per germline (reference sequence). This CDR3 is 14 amino acids long. V lost 3 bases, J lost 10 bases, and 2 bases stayed unmatched. The CDR3 nucleotides read TGTGCCAGCAGCCAGGGACAGGGGGGGTCACCCCTCCACTTT. Amino acids: CASSQGQGGSPLHF.

The chain has TRBV11-2 and TRBJ2-6; 9 nucleotides match TRBD1. The CDR3 loop spans 19 amino acids. Germline loops: CDR1 SGHAT, CDR2 FQNNGV. With V trimmed by 3 bases and J by 0 bases, 9 bases remained unmatched. Here the CDR3 DNA reads TGTGCCAGCAGCTTGCTCAGACGGGACAGGGCCTCTGGGGCCAACGTCCTGACTTTC. Translation gives CASSLLRRDRASGANVLTF.

This clone was picked up one time. This sequence joins TRBV29-1 and TRBJ2-7, with 10 bases that match TRBD1. Losses at the gene ends were 4 bases for V and 7 bases for J; bases not matched to a gene: 7. Germline-derived CDR1 and CDR2 are SQVTM and ANQGSEA. This CDR3 has 13 residues. The CDR3: CSVGRGQGREQYF. The CDR3 DNA reads as TGCAGCGTTGGGAGGGGACAGGGGAGGGAGCAGTACTTC.

The gene calls are TRBV3-1 (or the pseudogene TRBV3-2) and TRBJ2-7, with D possibly matching TRBD1 (6 bases). V shed 6 bases and J shed 0 bases, with 12 bases lying between them. CDR3 size: 14 residues. Germline V gives CDR1 LGHDT, CDR2 YNNKEL (reference sequence). The CDR3 sequence is CASRSQGNSYEQYF. Here the CDR3 DNA reads TGTGCCAGCAGAAGCCAGGGGAACTCCTACGAGCAGTACTTC.

The gene calls are TRBV6-6 and TRBJ1-4; 8 bases map to TRBD1. The J segment lost 8 bases and the V segment lost 7 bases, leaving 9 bases of the junction unmatched. CDR1 and CDR2 (germline): MNHNY, SVGAGI (reference sequence). The CDR3 spans 14 residues. The CDR3 loop reads CASTKGQGQEKLFF. DNA of the CDR3: TGTGCCAGCACTAAAGGACAGGGTCAGGAAAAACTGTTTTTT.

CDR3 in amino acids: CASSDRQTNEKLFF. CDR3 DNA sequence: TGTGCCAGCAGTGATCGGCAGACAAATGAAAAACTGTTTTTT. This chain joins TRBV25-1 and TRBJ1-4; the D is unclear. Trimming stripped 3 bases from V and 5 bases from J, with 10 bases between. CDR3 length equals 14 residues. Germline V CDR1 and CDR2: MGHDK, SYGVNS.

The chain employs TRBV6-5 and TRBJ1-5; TRBD1 aligns across 9 bases. Germline values: CDR1 MNHEY, CDR2 SVGAGI. The CDR3 sequence is 15 residues long. Germline trimming cut 4 bases from V and 4 bases from J; bases unmatched to any gene: 5. This CDR3 reads CASSFVTGGNQPQHF. In DNA, the CDR3 is TGTGCCAGCAGTTTTGTGACAGGGGGAAATCAGCCCCAGCATTTT.

In its sample, this clone was seen a few times. The rearrangement links TRBV6-2 or TRBV6-3 to TRBJ2-7; 8 bases match TRBD1. CDR1 is MNHEY, CDR2 SVGEGT, per germline. J gave up 4 bases and V 0 bases, and 17 bases lay outside the gene matches. The CDR3 is 19 amino acids. The DNA of the CDR3 is TGTGCCAGCAGTTACTCCTCTAAAACGCTTAGGACAGGGCGGTACGAGCAGTACTTC. This sequence encodes CASSYSSKTLRTGRYEQYF.

This sequence joins TRBV19 and TRBJ2-7; 10 bases are a match to TRBD1. This CDR3 comprises 15 residues. Germline V gene sequence: CDR1 LNHDA, CDR2 SQIVND (reference sequence). Losses at the gene ends were 4 bases for V and 2 bases for J; bases not matched to a gene: 5. As DNA, the CDR3 is TGTGCCAGTAGTACCACGACAGGGGGCGCCTACGAGCAGTACTTC. Translation gives CASSTTTGGAYEQYF.

This chain uses TRBV5-1 with TRBJ1-1; no firm D call. V was clipped by 2 bases and J by 4 bases, with 15 bases between them. The CDR3 length is 15 residues. The germline CDR1 and CDR2 sequences are SGHRS and YFSETQ. The CDR3 sequence is CASSFLSTSGTEAFF. CDR3 in DNA: TGCGCCAGCAGCTTTTTGTCTACCTCGGGCACTGAAGCTTTCTTT.